This T cell receptor beta chain was recorded in a study of patients and donors after allogeneic stem cell transplantation. In TCRdb, the RT-PCR reads were re-called with MiXCR into one record per CDR3 protein. Among 15,000 to 25,000 distinct CDR3 sequences, approximately 5% were seen once, and the ten largest hold roughly 40%. The CDR3 sequence is 14 residues long. From germline, CDR1 is MDHEN and CDR2 SYDVKM. With 5 bases removed from V and 3 bases from J, the gap between germline ends came to 11 bases. Sequenced: blood, either unsorted or a sorted T cell fraction (not recorded which). This chain links TRBV28 with TRBJ1-5, with a possible D match to TRBD1 (6 bases). The sequence derives from a human donor who was either an allogeneic HSCT recipient or a stem cell or donor lymphocyte infusion donor (not recorded which). It is not recorded whose cells these are; they may come from a transplant donor. As DNA, the CDR3 is TGTGCCAGCAGTGGAGGGGGGCCCAATCAGCCCCAGCATTTT. Translation gives CASSGGGPNQPQHF.